The rows below give T cell receptor beta chains drawn from one sample of a study of Ad26.COV2.S vaccination and SARS-CoV-2 variants. Sequenced by immunoSEQ multiplex PCR; TCRdb stores in-frame clones only, minus some. The sample consists of roughly 380,000 clones, about 91% of them appearing once. The sample here was peripheral blood, taken after recovery from COVID-19. The receptor set was obtained from a human donor who had recovered from COVID-19. Both conserved end residues are part of each CDR3. The D gene is left open where the match is weak. Not all rows give a size; the values are once, few, many and, for expanded clones, a class.

j_gene | abundance | v_gene | d_gene | CDR3aa | CDR3nt
TRBJ2-3 | . | TRBV5-1 | . | CASRSGADTQYF | TGCGCCAGCCGCTCTGGGGCAGATACGCAGTATTTT
TRBJ2-1 | . | TRBV4-1 | . | CASSQDRGSYNEQFF | TGCGCCAGCAGCCAAGATCGAGGCTCCTACAATGAGCAGTTCTTC
TRBJ2-2 | . | TRBV9 | . | CASSVEGRGDTGELFF | TGTGCCAGCAGCGTAGAGGGCAGGGGGGACACCGGGGAGCTGTTTTTT
TRBJ1-1 | . | TRBV20-1 | . | CSAGSGTFF | TGCAGTGCTGGCTCGGGGACTTTCTTT
TRBJ1-5 | . | TRBV5-1 | . | CASSLELNQPQHF | TGCGCCAGCAGCTTGGAACTAAATCAGCCCCAGCATTTT
TRBJ2-3 | . | TRBV20-1 | TRBD1 | CSASGGTVSTDTQYF | TGCAGTGCTAGTGGTGGGACAGTCAGCACAGATACGCAGTATTTT
TRBJ1-2 | . | TRBV6-5 | . | CASSRAPIAGYTF | TGTGCCAGCAGTAGGGCCCCTATTGCTGGCTACACCTTC
TRBJ1-2 | . | TRBV5-4 | . | CASSLETGYGYTF | TGTGCCAGCAGCTTGGAGACAGGATATGGCTACACCTTC
TRBJ1-2 | . | TRBV6-5 | . | CASRAGEVLNYGYTF | TGTGCCAGCAGAGCAGGCGAAGTACTAAACTATGGCTACACCTTC
TRBJ2-7 | . | TRBV7-9 | . | CASSLDYSYEQYF | TGTGCCAGCAGCTTAGATTACAGCTACGAGCAGTACTTC
TRBJ2-2 | . | TRBV5-4 | . | CASRGVNTGELFF | TGTGCCAGCAGAGGAGTGAACACCGGGGAGCTGTTTTTT
TRBJ2-7 | . | TRBV19 | . | CASSKTGGAVKYEQYF | TGTGCCAGTAGTAAAACTGGAGGAGCTGTTAAGTACGAGCAGTACTTC
TRBJ1-2 | . | TRBV2 | . | CASSENTGYGYTF | TGTGCCAGCAGTGAAAATACAGGCTATGGCTACACCTTC
TRBJ2-7 | . | TRBV11-2 | . | CASSSLTGVPYEQYF | TGTGCCAGCAGCTCCTTGACAGGAGTCCCCTACGAGCAGTACTTC
TRBJ1-1 | . | TRBV5-5 | TRBD1 | CASSSRDRGGDTEAFF | TGTGCCAGCAGTTCCCGGGACAGGGGTGGAGACACTGAAGCTTTCTTT
TRBJ2-2 | . | TRBV24-1 | . | CATSDSEAGRIGELFF | TGTGCCACCAGTGATTCCGAGGCAGGGAGGATCGGGGAGCTGTTTTTT
TRBJ2-6 | . | TRBV5-1 | . | CASSLESSGANVLTF | TGCGCCAGCAGCTTGGAAAGCTCTGGGGCCAACGTCCTGACTTTC
TRBJ2-1 | few | TRBV5-4 | . | CASSEGTGLGRYNEQFF | TGTGCCAGCAGCGAGGGAACAGGGTTAGGGCGCTACAATGAGCAGTTCTTC
TRBJ2-7 | . | TRBV6-5 | . | CASSGQLSYEQYF | TGTGCCAGCAGCGGACAGCTATCCTACGAGCAGTACTTC
TRBJ1-4 | . | TRBV3-1/TRBV3-2 | . | CASTTGTAEKLFF | TGTGCCAGCACGACGGGCACAGCTGAAAAACTGTTTTTT
TRBJ1-4 | . | TRBV21-1 | . | CAISNEKLFF | TGTGCCATCTCTAATGAAAAACTGTTTTTT
TRBJ1-5 | few | TRBV9 | . | CASSARGGNQPQHF | TGTGCCAGCAGCGCGAGGGGAGGGAATCAGCCCCAGCATTTT
TRBJ1-1 | . | TRBV6-6 | . | CASSYSGGIRNTEAFF | TGTGCCAGCAGTTACTCGGGGGGGATCCGGAACACTGAAGCTTTCTTT
TRBJ1-2 | . | TRBV4-2 | . | CASSQMTGSYGYTF | TGTGCCAGCAGCCAAATGACCGGGAGCTATGGCTACACCTTC
TRBJ2-7 | . | TRBV23-1 | . | CASSQSIQGNRVAHEQYF | TGCGCCAGCAGTCAATCGATCCAGGGCAACAGGGTAGCCCACGAGCAGTACTTC
TRBJ2-6 | . | TRBV30 | . | CAWSDAGCGANVLTF | TGTGCCTGGAGTGACGCAGGGTGTGGGGCCAACGTCCTGACTTTC
TRBJ2-1 | . | TRBV3-1/TRBV3-2 | . | CASSQGLVNNEQFF | TGTGCCAGCAGCCAAGGGCTAGTCAACAATGAGCAGTTCTTC
TRBJ1-2 | few | TRBV14 | . | CASSPNRVRGYTF | TGTGCCAGCAGCCCCAACAGGGTTCGTGGCTACACCTTC
TRBJ2-5 | . | TRBV7-8 | TRBD2 | CASSEQLFSGRNQETQYF | TGTGCCAGCAGCGAACAGCTCTTTAGCGGGCGCAATCAAGAGACCCAGTACTTC
TRBJ2-7 | . | TRBV20-1 | . | CSASLYPGPDYEQYF | TGCAGTGCTAGTCTCTATCCGGGACCTGACTACGAGCAGTACTTC
TRBJ2-1 | once | TRBV12-3/TRBV12-4 | . | CASRRRGLEQFF | TGTGCCAGCAGGCGCAGGGGATTGGAGCAGTTCTTC
TRBJ2-1 | . | TRBV11-3 | . | CASSLYDYNEQFF | TGTGCCAGCAGCTTATACGACTACAATGAGCAGTTCTTC
TRBJ1-1 | . | TRBV5-1 | TRBD1 | CASSPETGRSTEAFF | TGCGCCAGCAGCCCGGAGACAGGGAGGTCCACTGAAGCTTTCTTT
TRBJ1-2 | . | TRBV7-8 | TRBD1 | CASSSGQYHGYTF | TGTGCCAGCAGCTCGGGACAGTATCATGGCTACACCTTC
TRBJ1-1 | . | TRBV9 | . | CASSVEGQWGEAFF | TGTGCCAGCAGCGTAGAAGGACAGTGGGGTGAGGCTTTCTTT
TRBJ1-1 | once | TRBV27 | TRBD1 | CASSLTGGREAFF | TGTGCCAGCAGTCTTACAGGGGGCAGAGAAGCTTTCTTT
TRBJ1-2 | . | TRBV3-1/TRBV3-2 | TRBD1 | CASSQEVQGMYGYTF | TGTGCCAGCAGCCAAGAGGTACAGGGGATGTATGGCTACACCTTC
TRBJ2-1 | . | TRBV7-8 | TRBD2 | CASSRRILAGDNYNEQFF | TGTGCCAGCAGCCGACGGATATTAGCGGGGGATAATTACAATGAGCAGTTCTTC
TRBJ2-1 | . | TRBV24-1 | TRBD2 | CATSGMGSGGGSEQFF | TGTGCCACCAGTGGGATGGGTAGCGGGGGGGGGAGTGAGCAGTTCTTC
TRBJ1-5 | . | TRBV4-2 | . | CASSQDRLQVNQPQHF | TGTGCCAGCAGCCAAGATAGGCTGCAGGTGAATCAGCCCCAGCATTTT
TRBJ2-1 | once | TRBV9 | TRBD2 | CASSDPSGSYNEQFF | TGTGCCAGCAGCGACCCTAGCGGCTCCTACAATGAGCAGTTCTTC
TRBJ1-3 | . | TRBV19 | . | CASSIGRSSGNTIYF | TGTGCCAGTAGTATAGGCCGAAGCTCTGGAAACACCATATATTTT
TRBJ1-2 | . | TRBV6-5 | . | CASKYLGTYGYTF | TGTGCCAGCAAATATCTCGGGACCTATGGCTACACCTTC